The 17 T cell receptor beta chains listed next were all sequenced from one sample in a study of response to subunit inactivated influenza vaccine. Each CDR3 protein gets one entry after TCRdb re-called the RT-PCR reads with MiXCR. The data contain roughly 500,000 distinct CDR3 sequences, around 25% of them singletons. The sample was CD4+ T cells sorted from PBMCs, taken more than 4 days after vaccination. All receptors come from a man aged 50 to 60 who received an inactivated influenza vaccine.

The CDR3 sequence: CASSQNSGNTIYF. The CDR3, as DNA: TGCGCCAGCAGCCAGAACTCTGGAAACACCATATATTTT. The chain carries TRBV5-1 and TRBJ1-3; no reliable D call. This CDR3 is 13 amino acids long. V gave up 4 bases and J gave up 0 bases, with 5 bases separating them. Germline values: CDR1 SGHRS, CDR2 YFSETQ.

This clonotype has just a few counts. The chain has TRBV5-1 and TRBJ2-2, with D perhaps TRBD1 (6 bases). Looked up from germline, CDR1 is SGHRS and CDR2 is YFSETQ. Between the trimmed V and J ends, which lost 4 bases and 3 bases, there was a span of 10 bases. This CDR3 is built from 14 residues. CDR3 region: CASSEQGDTGELFF. The DNA of the CDR3 is TGCGCCAGCAGCGAACAGGGTGACACCGGGGAGCTGTTTTTT.

The chain carries TRBV3-1 and TRBJ1-1; unclear D gene. CDR1 and CDR2 (germline): LGHDT, YNNKEL (reference sequence). This CDR3 is built from 14 residues. Trimming removed 6 bases from V and 6 bases from J, with 17 bases in between. The CDR3 protein is CASRSSAGYSEAFF. CDR3 nucleotides: TGTGCCAGCAGGTCCAGTGCCGGGTACTCTGAAGCTTTCTTT.

There are a few counts of this clonotype. This rearrangement joins TRBV5-1 to TRBJ2-7, with D possibly being TRBD2 (5 bases). V was clipped by 2 bases and J by 3 bases, with 9 bases between them. Per germline, CDR1 SGHRS and CDR2 YFSETQ. The CDR3 is made up of 13 amino acids. CDR3 in amino acids: CASSLWENYEQYF. CDR3 sequence (DNA): TGCGCCAGCAGCTTATGGGAGAACTACGAGCAGTACTTC.

The V and J genes are TRBV4-1 and TRBJ1-5, with 10 bases aligning to TRBD1. CDR1 and CDR2 (germline): MGHRA, YSYEKL. V shed 2 bases, J shed 12 bases, and the junction held 7 bases outside the gene matches. The CDR3 has 14 residues. DNA for the CDR3: TGCGCCAGCAGCCAAAGACAGGGGGCCGGGGTCCAGCATTTT. This gives the protein CASSQRQGAGVQHF.

This clonotype was found a few times. The chain has TRBV9 and TRBJ2-1; D is unclear. Trimming removed 0 bases at V and 0 bases at J, with 10 bases between. CDR3 size: 16 residues. Germline lookup yields CDR1 SGDLS and CDR2 YYNGEE. The CDR3 DNA is TGTGCCAGCAGCGTAGAGGGCGTTACCTCCTACAATGAGCAGTTCTTC. This encodes CASSVEGVTSYNEQFF.

This clonotype was seen only a few times. V is TRBV10-3 and J is TRBJ2-7; no clear D gene. Between the trimmed V and J ends, which lost 6 bases and 0 bases, there was a span of 15 bases. CDR3 size: 15 residues. The germline gives CDR1 ENHRY, CDR2 SYGVKD. CDR3 sequence (DNA): TGTGCCATCAGAGAAGACACCACAAGCTCCTACGAGCAGTACTTC. The encoded protein is CAIREDTTSSYEQYF.

This clonotype was seen ten or more times. This chain links TRBV27 with TRBJ2-2; D not resolved. V was pared by 6 bases and J by 1 base, with 6 bases between. The length of the CDR3 is 13 residues. Germline V gene lookup returns CDR1 MNHEY and CDR2 SMNVEV (reference sequence). The CDR3 loop is CASSPLNTGELFF. The DNA for the CDR3 is TGTGCCAGCAGCCCTCTGAACACCGGGGAGCTGTTTTTT.

This clonotype was observed many times. This chain uses TRBV9 with TRBJ2-2, with 10 nucleotides matching TRBD1. This CDR3 contains 16 residues. V trimming: 6 bases; J trimming: 4 bases; junction bases outside the gene matches: 9. The germline gives CDR1 SGDLS, CDR2 YYNGEE. In DNA, the CDR3 is TGTGCCAGCACGCGGACAGGGGGAAGAACCACCGGGGAGCTGTTTTTT. Translation: CASTRTGGRTTGELFF.

This chain uses TRBV12-3 or TRBV12-4 with TRBJ2-1; 10 bases map to TRBD1. The CDR3 consists of 14 residues. V lost 6 bases and J lost 6; bases outside the gene matches: 5. CDR3 sequence: CASRGQGMGNEQFF. In DNA, the CDR3 is TGTGCCAGCAGGGGACAGGGGATGGGCAATGAGCAGTTCTTC.

The chain recombines TRBV5-1 with TRBJ2-2; no definite D call. The CDR3 sequence is 12 residues long. Germline V gene sequence: CDR1 SGHRS, CDR2 YFSETQ. V shed 4 bases and J shed 8 bases, with 9 bases lying between them. The CDR3 DNA sequence: TGCGCCAGCAGCCCTAATTGGGGGGAGCTGTTTTTT. It translates to CASSPNWGELFF.

The chain uses TRBV6-1 and TRBJ2-2; no clear D. Germline V CDR1 and CDR2: MNHNS, SASEGT. CDR3 length: 14 amino acids. V was shortened by 7 bases and J by 0 bases, with 9 bases between the two germline ends. CDR3 region: CASTRRANTGELFF. Written as DNA, the CDR3 is TGTGCCAGCACGAGGAGAGCGAACACCGGGGAGCTGTTTTTT.

The chain is built from TRBV7-9 and TRBJ2-1; D might be TRBD2 (5 bases). The CDR3 is 12 residues long. Trimming left V 5 bases short and J 13 bases short, with 15 bases between. The germline V gene has CDR1 SEHNR and CDR2 FQNEAQ (reference sequence). The CDR3 here is CASSREGWEQFF. CDR3 DNA: TGTGCCAGCAGCCGGGAAGGGTGGGAACAGTTCTTC.

V is TRBV18 and J is TRBJ2-5; 9 bases agree with TRBD1. The length of the CDR3 is 14 residues. Trimming cost V 3 bases and J 5 bases; bases outside gene matches: 4. Germline loops: CDR1 KGHSH, CDR2 LQKENI. The CDR3, as DNA: TGTGCCAGCTCACCGACAGGGGGTACGGAGACCCAGTACTTC. Protein: CASSPTGGTETQYF. Full variable domain (missing parts from reference TRBV18 and TRBJ2-5): NAGVMQNPRHLVRRRGQEARLRCSPMKGHSHVYWYRQLPEEGLKFMVYLQKENIIDESGMPKERFSAEFPKEGPSILRIQQVVRGDSAAYFCASSPTGGTETQYFGPGTRLLVL.

This clonotype was seen a handful of times. The rearrangement links TRBV25-1 to TRBJ2-7; 9 positions match TRBD1. Looked up from germline, CDR1 is MGHDK and CDR2 is SYGVNS. Trimming at V came to 5 bases and at J to 4 bases, leaving 15 bases not matched to a gene. This CDR3 is built from 17 residues. The CDR3 region has the DNA TGTGCCAGCAGTTCCGAAGCTGGACAGGGGAGCATGTACGAGCAGTACTTC. Translation gives CASSSEAGQGSMYEQYF.

The chain couples TRBV14 to TRBJ2-6; no definite D call. Germline loops: CDR1 SGHDN, CDR2 FVKESK. The V end lost 3 bases, the J end lost 1 base, and 7 bases lay between the germline ends. This CDR3 is 15 amino acids long. CDR3 nucleotide sequence: TGTGCCAGCAGCCACATGGAGTCTGGGGCCAACGTCCTGACTTTC. It translates to CASSHMESGANVLTF.

This clonotype was detected only a few times. The rearrangement uses TRBV5-1 and TRBJ2-5; D perhaps matches TRBD1 (7 bases). Trimming removed 6 bases at V and 3 bases at J, with 15 bases between. This CDR3 region has 14 residues. Per germline, CDR1 SGHRS and CDR2 YFSETQ. CDR3 DNA sequence: TGCGCCAGCACCCTTGGAGGGACAGAAGAGACCCAGTACTTC. It yields the protein CASTLGGTEETQYF.